The TCR beta chain described here comes from a study of T-cell reconstitution after alpha-beta-depleted transplantation in children. Germline V gene data show CDR1 as WSHSY and CDR2 as SAAADI. The CDR3 runs 14 residues. V was clipped by 6 bases and J by 8 bases, with 16 bases between them. A word on this clonotype: Its antigen is currently unknown.

TCRbeta library preparation incorporated unique molecular identifiers. TCRdb passed the PCR reads through MiXCR, listing each CDR3 protein once. The repertoire consists of fewer than 150,000 distinct CDR3 sequences, with about 23% occurring once and the leading ten covering approximately 10%. Study results and limitations: For some patients, TCRbeta diversity was high at day 60 because of recipient T cells and thymic progenitors that survived. Newly generated T cells supplied most T-cell counts and diversity one year post-transplant. The study reportedly traced alpha-beta T cells about two months after transplant to several hundred expanded graft clones.

This TCR came from a male patient aged 2-10 years who had a stem cell transplant for chronic granulomatous disease, so the T cells may come from the graft donor. Sequencing used PBMCs, mostly from graft donor cells, obtained 180 days after TCRalphabeta/CD19-depleted stem cell transplant. The chain carries TRBV10-2 and TRBJ2-2, with D perhaps matching TRBD1 (5 bases). The CDR3, as DNA: TGCGCCAGCAGGGACATTGGGTCTGCGGGGGAGCTGTTTTTT. This translates into CASRDIGSAGELFF.